The 27 T cell receptor beta chains listed next were all sequenced from one sample in a study of control samples from healthy donors and cancer patients. The repertoire was sequenced with immunoSEQ multiplex PCR; TCRdb's copy has only in-frame clones and lacks some. The sample shows about 140,000 clones, 92% of them seen only once. Material: blood. The receptors come from a man aged 25 to 45 in good health.

This clone was counted once. The chain uses TRBV14 and TRBJ1-5; D gene ambiguous. Germline V CDR1 and CDR2: SGHDN, FVKESK. This CDR3 is built from 13 residues. Trimming stripped 0 bases from V and 7 bases from J, with 7 bases between. CDR3: CASSQEVGQPQHF. The CDR3 DNA is TGTGCCAGCAGCCAAGAGGTAGGCCAGCCCCAGCATTTT.

The V gene is TRBV28, the J gene TRBJ1-2, with D possibly matching TRBD1 (5 bases). With 11 bases removed from V and 0 bases from J, the gap between germline ends came to 19 bases. Germline V CDR1 and CDR2: MDHEN, SYDVKM. This CDR3 has 15 amino acids. The CDR3, as DNA: TGTGCCGTTGGGAAGGGGCCCCTTACTAACTATGGCTACACCTTC. It yields the protein CAVGKGPLTNYGYTF.

The chain carries TRBV5-6 and TRBJ2-3; no firm D call. Germline V lookup: CDR1 SGHDT, CDR2 YYEEEE. The CDR3 is made up of 12 amino acids. V gave up 3 bases and J gave up 5 bases, with 7 bases separating them. The DNA for the CDR3 is TGTGCCAGCAGCTCCGGCGAAGATACGCAGTATTTT. It yields the protein CASSSGEDTQYF.

Here the CDR3 DNA reads TGTGCCAGCACGGTCGCTCTTAATTCACCCCTCCACTTT. Its protein product is CASTVALNSPLHF. The V and J genes are TRBV2 and TRBJ1-6, with D hard to call. The CDR3 is 13 amino acids. CDR1 is SNHLY, CDR2 FYNNEI, per germline. V lost 7 bases to trimming and J lost 6 bases, with 10 bases between them. Complete variable domain (other parts from reference TRBV2 and TRBJ1-6): EPEVTQTPSHQVTQMGQEVILRCVPISNHLYFYWYRQILGQKVEFLVSFYNNEISEKSEIFDDQFSVERPDGSNFTLKIRSTKLEDSAMYFCASTVALNSPLHFGNGTRLTVT.

The table lists this clone with a count of one. The chain has TRBV7-9 and TRBJ2-7; D gene uncertain. V was trimmed by 4 bases and J by 3 bases, leaving 10 bases between them. Looked up from germline, CDR1 is SEHNR and CDR2 is FQNEAQ (reference sequence). This CDR3 is built from 13 residues. CDR3 loop: CASSSPSDYEQYF. DNA of the CDR3: TGTGCCAGCAGCTCCCCTTCCGACTACGAGCAGTACTTC.

The chain is built from TRBV30 and TRBJ2-7, with 10 bases fitting TRBD2. The CDR3 length is 14 residues. V lost 2 bases and J lost 4; bases outside the gene matches: 5. Germline assignment: CDR1 GTSNPN and CDR2 SVGIG (reference sequence). CDR3 protein: CAWSTGTSAYEQYF. The CDR3 DNA reads as TGTGCCTGGAGTACCGGGACTAGCGCTTACGAGCAGTACTTC.

The chain carries TRBV7-8 and TRBJ1-2; D unclear. The germline V gene encodes CDR1 SGHVS and CDR2 FQNEAQ. Trimming stripped 2 bases from V and 1 base from J, with 11 bases between. CDR3 length: 15 residues. The CDR3 nucleotides are TGTGCCAGCAGCTTAAGTCTTGCTAATAACTATGGCTACACCTTC. This translates into CASSLSLANNYGYTF.

This sequence joins TRBV4-2 and TRBJ1-2, with 7 positions matching TRBD1. CDR3 length: 15 amino acids. From germline, CDR1 is LGHNA and CDR2 YNFKEQ. V was clipped by 5 bases and J by 1 base; unmatched bases: 7. CDR3 region: CASSSTQGVNYGYTF. The CDR3 nucleotides are TGTGCCAGCAGCTCCACCCAGGGGGTTAACTATGGCTACACCTTC.

This clone appeared a single time. The chain has TRBV11-2 and TRBJ2-3, with 11 bases fitting TRBD2. The ends lost 0 bases at V and 5 bases at J; junction bases unmatched: 7. The CDR3 sequence is 17 residues long. From germline, CDR1 is SGHAT and CDR2 FQNNGV. The CDR3 here is CASSLDVPLAGGDTQYF. The CDR3 DNA reads as TGTGCCAGCAGCTTAGATGTACCCCTAGCGGGAGGAGATACGCAGTATTTT.

The rearrangement uses TRBV18 and TRBJ2-5, with 7 bases aligning to TRBD2. Germline lookup yields CDR1 KGHSH and CDR2 LQKENI. With V trimmed by 3 bases and J by 5 bases, 0 bases remained unmatched. This CDR3 comprises 12 residues. CDR3 nucleotides: TGTGCCAGCTCACCGGGGGGGGAGACCCAGTACTTC. Translated, it gives CASSPGGETQYF. Variable domain in full (rest from reference TRBV18 and TRBJ2-5): NAGVMQNPRHLVRRRGQEARLRCSPMKGHSHVYWYRQLPEEGLKFMVYLQKENIIDESGMPKERFSAEFPKEGPSILRIQQVVRGDSAAYFCASSPGGETQYFGPGTRLLVL.

This clone was counted a single time. CDR3 protein: CASSWGTGEFSGANVLTF. The CDR3, as DNA: TGTGCCAGCAGCTGGGGGACAGGGGAATTCTCTGGGGCCAACGTCCTGACTTTC. The chain uses TRBV5-5 and TRBJ2-6; TRBD1 matches at 10 bases. The CDR3 contains 18 residues. Germline CDR1 reads SGHKS; CDR2 reads YYEKEE (reference sequence). The ends lost 3 bases at V and 0 bases at J; junction bases unmatched: 6.

This clone has more than one count but fewer than ten. V is TRBV24-1 and J is TRBJ2-2, with a possible D match to TRBD2 (5 bases). This CDR3 comprises 15 residues. Per the germline V gene, CDR1 is KGHDR and CDR2 is SFDVKD. V lost 3 bases and J 5 bases, leaving 12 bases between the germline ends. CDR3 loop: CATSDPNRETGELFF. In DNA form, the CDR3 reads TGTGCCACCAGTGATCCCAACCGGGAAACCGGGGAGCTGTTTTTT.

CDR3 residues: CASSLSAYNQPQHF. CDR3 DNA sequence: TGTGCCAGCAGCTTATCAGCTTACAATCAGCCCCAGCATTTT. The chain uses TRBV7-9 and TRBJ1-5; no clear D gene. This CDR3 is built from 14 residues. CDR1 SEHNR and CDR2 FQNEAQ come from the germline V gene (reference sequence). V lost 2 bases and J 3 bases, leaving 8 bases between the germline ends.

In its sample, this clone was seen once. This chain uses TRBV27 with TRBJ1-5; tentative D call: TRBD1 (5 bases). This CDR3 comprises 20 residues. Trimming removed 7 bases at V and 0 bases at J, with 28 bases between. Germline V lookup: CDR1 MNHEY, CDR2 SMNVEV (reference sequence). CDR3 DNA sequence: TGTGCCAGCAAACCCGCCCCGGGGGGACCAGCCTTCCTTAGCAATCAGCCCCAGCATTTT. Protein sequence: CASKPAPGGPAFLSNQPQHF.

The CDR3 sequence is CASSAPLHRDRVAFF. The CDR3 DNA sequence: TGTGCCAGCAGTGCCCCTCTCCACCGGGACAGGGTTGCTTTCTTT. The chain links TRBV25-1 to TRBJ1-1; the match to TRBD1 covers 9 bases. The length of the CDR3 is 15 residues. Germline V gene data show CDR1 as MGHDK and CDR2 as SYGVNS. Trimming cost V 4 bases and J 11 bases; bases outside gene matches: 14. The full variable domain, in which reference TRBV25-1 and TRBJ1-1 provide the parts outside the CDR3, is EADIYQTPRYLVIGTGKKITLECSQTMGHDKMYWYQQDPGMELHLIHYSYGVNSTEKGDLSSESTVSRIRTEHFPLTLESARPSHTSQYLCASSAPLHRDRVAFFGQGTRLTVV.

The V and J genes are TRBV5-4 and TRBJ2-4; 7 bases agree with TRBD1. Germline-derived CDR1 and CDR2 are SGHNT and YYREEE (reference sequence). V lost 5 bases and J lost 6; bases outside the gene matches: 8. The CDR3 covers 14 residues. CDR3 region: CASSNDRVRNIQYF. CDR3 nucleotide sequence: TGTGCCAGCAGTAACGACAGGGTGAGAAACATTCAGTACTTC. Looking up the rest from reference TRBV5-4 and TRBJ2-4 gives the full variable domain: ETGVTQSPTHLIKTRGQQVTLRCSSQSGHNTVSWYQQALGQGPQFIFQYYREEENGRGNFPPRFSGLQFPNYSSELNVNALELDDSALYLCASSNDRVRNIQYFGAGTRLSVL.

This clone showed up just once. V usage is TRBV5-5 and J usage is TRBJ2-1, with D uncertain. Between the trimmed V and J ends, which lost 3 bases and 9 bases, there was a span of 7 bases. The CDR3 has 11 amino acids. Germline V CDR1 and CDR2: SGHKS, YYEKEE (reference sequence). The CDR3 bases are TGTGCCAGCAGCTGGGGTTTTGAGCAGTTCTTC. Protein: CASSWGFEQFF.

V usage is TRBV5-6 and J usage is TRBJ1-2; TRBD1 is a possible D gene (6 bases). Germline CDR1 SGHDT, CDR2 YYEEEE. The V end lost 0 bases, the J end lost 6 bases, and 6 bases lay between the germline ends. This CDR3 contains 12 residues. The CDR3 region has the DNA TGTGCCAGCAGCTTGGACAGGGATGGCTACACCTTC. Translation gives CASSLDRDGYTF.

This clone has a single count. This rearrangement joins TRBV6-5 to TRBJ2-3; TRBD1 matches 7 bases. This CDR3 contains 12 residues. The J segment lost 6 bases and the V segment lost 6 bases, leaving 3 bases of the junction unmatched. The germline V gene has CDR1 MNHEY and CDR2 SVGAGI. The CDR3 here is CASRRQGDTQYF. The CDR3 bases are TGTGCCAGCAGGCGACAGGGTGATACGCAGTATTTT.

This CDR3 reads CASSQDFGVNEQFF. DNA for the CDR3: TGCGCCAGCAGCCAAGATTTTGGGGTCAATGAGCAGTTCTTC. The chain employs TRBV4-3 and TRBJ2-1; no clear D. Germline values: CDR1 LGHNA, CDR2 YSLEER. The germline V and J ends were trimmed by 0 bases and 6 bases, with 9 bases remaining between them. The CDR3 contains 14 residues.

This rearrangement joins TRBV11-2 to TRBJ2-7; 11 bases align to TRBD1. From germline, CDR1 is SGHAT and CDR2 FQNNGV. With V trimmed by 5 bases and J by 3 bases, 9 bases remained unmatched. The CDR3 has 16 amino acids. CDR3 DNA sequence: TGTGCCAGCAGCACCGGGGACAGGGGGGAGATCTACGAGCAGTACTTC. Translation gives CASSTGDRGEIYEQYF.

The chain couples TRBV13 to TRBJ2-3; TRBD2 is a possible D gene (6 bases). This CDR3 is built from 15 residues. The germline gives CDR1 PRHDT, CDR2 FYEKMQ (reference sequence). Trimming removed 3 bases from V and 4 bases from J, with 14 bases in between. The CDR3 spells CASSFGQGGADTQYF. The CDR3 DNA reads as TGTGCCAGCAGCTTCGGCCAGGGAGGCGCAGATACGCAGTATTTT.

This clone was seen just once. The rearrangement joins TRBV6-4 to TRBJ2-2, with D possibly being TRBD1 (5 bases). V lost 5 bases, J lost 5 bases, and 9 bases lay in between. CDR1 is MRHNA and CDR2 is SNTAGT in the germline V gene. This CDR3 is 13 amino acids long. The CDR3 here is CASSKTETGELFF. The CDR3 DNA is TGTGCCAGCAGTAAGACAGAGACCGGGGAGCTGTTTTTT.

V gene TRBV29-1 combines with J gene TRBJ1-2; D is perhaps TRBD1 (5 bases). The CDR3 contains 10 residues. V was trimmed by 6 bases and J by 8 bases, leaving 10 bases between them. From germline, CDR1 is SQVTM and CDR2 ANQGSEA. CDR3 sequence (DNA): TGCAGCGTACCAGGGATAGGCTACACCTTC. This codes for CSVPGIGYTF.

This clone has only one observation. The chain uses TRBV6-5 and TRBJ2-7; 10 nucleotides line up with TRBD2. V lost 4 bases, J lost 2 bases, and 5 bases stayed unmatched. Germline V gene lookup returns CDR1 MNHEY and CDR2 SVGAGI. The CDR3 sequence is 15 residues long. CDR3 region: CASSSLAGAPYEQYF. In DNA, the CDR3 is TGTGCCAGCAGTTCCCTAGCGGGAGCCCCCTACGAGCAGTACTTC.

CDR3 coding DNA: TGTGCCTGGAGTAAGAGACAGGGACCCATATATTTT. Amino acid sequence: CAWSKRQGPIYF. The rearrangement uses TRBV30 and TRBJ1-3; 7 nucleotides match TRBD1. Germline V gene lookup returns CDR1 GTSNPN and CDR2 SVGIG (reference sequence). This CDR3 is 12 amino acids long. The V gene end was trimmed by 2 bases and the J gene end by 11 bases; junction bases not matched to a gene: 6.

This sequence joins TRBV9 and TRBJ2-7; possible D gene TRBD2, 6 bases. The germline CDR1 and CDR2 sequences are SGDLS and YYNGEE. The CDR3 loop spans 15 amino acids. V was clipped by 4 bases and J by 4 bases, with 18 bases between them. CDR3 sequence reads: CASSPRTTGAYEQYF. The CDR3 DNA sequence: TGTGCCAGCAGCCCTAGAACGACGGGAGCTTACGAGCAGTACTTC. Full variable domain (remainder filled in from reference TRBV9 and TRBJ2-7): DSGVTQTPKHLITATGQRVTLRCSPRSGDLSVYWYQQSLDQGLQFLIQYYNGEERAKGNILERFSAQQFPDLHSELNLSSLELGDSALYFCASSPRTTGAYEQYFGPGTRLTVT.